These T cell receptor beta chains were read from a single sample in a study of shared clonotypes between healthy human individuals. Produced via immunoSEQ multiplex PCR; TCRdb's table is partial and in-frame only. The table records about 2 million clones, just under 95% of them present only once. Source material: naive CD8+ T cells sorted from blood. Every receptor here comes from a man between 18 and 35 years old in good health. CDR3s include the opening cysteine and the closing phenylalanine or tryptophan. The D gene is left open where the match is weak. Only some rows state a clone size, as once, few, many or a class for expanded clones.

clone size: once; J gene: TRBJ2-3; V gene: TRBV5-4; D gene: NA; CDR3 protein: CASSWTTDTQYF; CDR3 DNA: TGTGCCAGCAGCTGGACGACAGATACGCAGTATTTT
clone size: once; J gene: TRBJ1-2; V gene: TRBV6-5; D gene: NA; CDR3 protein: CASSQGLISNYGYTF; CDR3 DNA: TGTGCCAGCAGTCAGGGGCTTATCTCTAACTATGGCTACACCTTC
clone size: NA; J gene: TRBJ2-1; V gene: TRBV11-2; D gene: NA; CDR3 protein: CASSLAATYNEQFF; CDR3 DNA: TGTGCCAGCAGCTTAGCGGCCACCTACAATGAGCAGTTCTTC
clone size: once; J gene: TRBJ1-2; V gene: TRBV4-1; D gene: NA; CDR3 protein: CASSQGSGLMLYGYTF; CDR3 DNA: TGCGCCAGCAGCCAAGGGTCAGGTCTTATGCTCTATGGCTACACCTTC
clone size: NA; J gene: TRBJ2-2; V gene: TRBV9; D gene: NA; CDR3 protein: CASSVESAGWGNTGELFF; CDR3 DNA: TGTGCCAGCAGCGTAGAATCCGCAGGTTGGGGAAACACCGGGGAGCTGTTTTTT
clone size: NA; J gene: TRBJ2-7; V gene: TRBV11-2; D gene: TRBD2; CDR3 protein: CASSSPGGAGSYEQYF; CDR3 DNA: TGTGCCAGCAGCTCCCCCGGGGGGGCGGGGTCTTACGAGCAGTACTTC
clone size: NA; J gene: TRBJ1-4; V gene: TRBV13; D gene: NA; CDR3 protein: CASSLGPREKLFF; CDR3 DNA: TGTGCCAGCAGCTTAGGCCCGAGGGAAAAACTGTTTTTT
clone size: NA; J gene: TRBJ2-7; V gene: TRBV28; D gene: TRBD1; CDR3 protein: CASTLGTGGFDEQYF; CDR3 DNA: TGTGCCAGCACTCTAGGGACAGGGGGCTTCGACGAGCAGTACTTC
clone size: NA; J gene: TRBJ2-7; V gene: TRBV6-5; D gene: TRBD1; CDR3 protein: CASGQGISYEQYF; CDR3 DNA: TGTGCCAGCGGACAGGGAATCTCCTACGAGCAGTACTTC
clone size: NA; J gene: TRBJ2-3; V gene: TRBV27; D gene: NA; CDR3 protein: CASSPQVPPSTDTQYF; CDR3 DNA: TGTGCCAGCAGTCCACAGGTCCCTCCTAGCACAGATACGCAGTATTTT
clone size: NA; J gene: TRBJ2-1; V gene: TRBV2; D gene: TRBD2; CDR3 protein: CASSGFLAGVHEQFF; CDR3 DNA: TGTGCCAGCAGTGGTTTCCTAGCGGGAGTCCATGAGCAGTTCTTC
clone size: NA; J gene: TRBJ1-3; V gene: TRBV30; D gene: NA; CDR3 protein: CAWYRGTGNTIYF; CDR3 DNA: TGTGCCTGGTACCGAGGTACCGGAAACACCATATATTTT
clone size: NA; J gene: TRBJ2-6; V gene: TRBV5-4; D gene: NA; CDR3 protein: CASSLGAGANVLTF; CDR3 DNA: TGTGCCAGCAGCTTGGGGGCTGGGGCCAACGTCCTGACTTTC
clone size: NA; J gene: TRBJ2-1; V gene: TRBV10-2; D gene: NA; CDR3 protein: CASSGGLEQFF; CDR3 DNA: TGCGCCAGCAGTGGGGGACTCGAGCAGTTCTTC
clone size: NA; J gene: TRBJ2-7; V gene: TRBV18; D gene: TRBD1; CDR3 protein: CASSPPVTGTGSYEQYF; CDR3 DNA: TGTGCCAGCTCACCACCGGTAACGGGGACAGGGTCCTACGAGCAGTACTTC
clone size: NA; J gene: TRBJ2-2; V gene: TRBV6-1; D gene: NA; CDR3 protein: CASSLLGSGELFF; CDR3 DNA: TGTGCCAGCAGTCTGCTAGGGTCCGGGGAGCTGTTTTTT
clone size: NA; J gene: TRBJ2-7; V gene: TRBV28; D gene: NA; CDR3 protein: CASDNPGEASYEQYF; CDR3 DNA: TGTGCCAGCGATAACCCCGGTGAGGCGTCCTACGAGCAGTACTTC
clone size: NA; J gene: TRBJ2-7; V gene: TRBV30; D gene: NA; CDR3 protein: CAWSHGRGYEQYF; CDR3 DNA: TGTGCCTGGAGTCACGGGAGAGGGTACGAGCAGTACTTC
clone size: NA; J gene: TRBJ1-6; V gene: TRBV6-6; D gene: NA; CDR3 protein: CASSSAPGSPDSPLHF; CDR3 DNA: TGTGCCAGCAGTTCTGCCCCAGGGTCCCCCGATAGCCCCCTCCACTTT
clone size: once; J gene: TRBJ1-3; V gene: TRBV12-5; D gene: NA; CDR3 protein: CASGFWAGSGNTIYF; CDR3 DNA: TGTGCTAGTGGTTTTTGGGCAGGGTCAGGAAACACCATATATTTT
clone size: NA; J gene: TRBJ1-4; V gene: TRBV5-1; D gene: TRBD1; CDR3 protein: CASSLARQGAREKLFF; CDR3 DNA: TGCGCCAGCAGCTTGGCCCGACAGGGGGCGAGGGAAAAACTGTTTTTT
clone size: NA; J gene: TRBJ1-1; V gene: TRBV5-5; D gene: NA; CDR3 protein: CASTLGLTDTEAFF; CDR3 DNA: TGTGCCAGCACCCTGGGACTGACGGACACTGAAGCTTTCTTT
clone size: NA; J gene: TRBJ2-2; V gene: TRBV5-6; D gene: TRBD1; CDR3 protein: CASSLEGAQDSGELFF; CDR3 DNA: TGTGCCAGCAGCTTGGAGGGGGCGCAGGATTCCGGTGAGCTGTTTTTT
clone size: NA; J gene: TRBJ1-3; V gene: TRBV6-6; D gene: NA; CDR3 protein: CASSYAGPGNTIYF; CDR3 DNA: TGTGCCAGCAGTTACGCAGGGCCTGGAAACACCATATATTTT
clone size: NA; J gene: TRBJ1-1; V gene: TRBV5-5; D gene: TRBD1; CDR3 protein: CASSLRQGARTEAFF; CDR3 DNA: TGTGCCAGCAGCCTGCGACAGGGGGCGAGAACTGAAGCTTTCTTT
clone size: few; J gene: TRBJ1-5; V gene: TRBV5-4; D gene: NA; CDR3 protein: CASSWDGGQPQHF; CDR3 DNA: TGTGCCAGCAGCTGGGACGGTGGCCAGCCCCAGCATTTT
clone size: few; J gene: TRBJ1-6; V gene: TRBV28; D gene: NA; CDR3 protein: CASSLSWGNSPLHF; CDR3 DNA: TGTGCCAGCAGTTTATCGTGGGGGAATTCACCCCTCCACTTT
clone size: NA; J gene: TRBJ2-7; V gene: TRBV27; D gene: TRBD2; CDR3 protein: CASSLFPPASGRVEYEQYF; CDR3 DNA: TGTGCCAGCAGTTTATTCCCGCCAGCTAGCGGGAGGGTAGAGTACGAGCAGTACTTC
clone size: NA; J gene: TRBJ1-5; V gene: TRBV19; D gene: NA; CDR3 protein: CASRVRGSGPQHF; CDR3 DNA: TGTGCCAGTAGAGTCAGGGGATCGGGGCCCCAGCATTTT
clone size: NA; J gene: TRBJ2-3; V gene: TRBV4-3; D gene: NA; CDR3 protein: CASSPIGAGADTQYF; CDR3 DNA: TGCGCCAGCAGTCCTATTGGGGCCGGGGCAGATACGCAGTATTTT
clone size: NA; J gene: TRBJ2-7; V gene: TRBV29-1; D gene: TRBD1; CDR3 protein: CSVEGQGEYEQYF; CDR3 DNA: TGCAGCGTTGAAGGACAGGGTGAATACGAGCAGTACTTC
clone size: NA; J gene: TRBJ1-6; V gene: TRBV4-3; D gene: NA; CDR3 protein: CASSQDHSPGSSYNSPLHF; CDR3 DNA: TGCGCCAGCAGCCAAGATCATTCACCGGGAAGCTCCTATAATTCACCCCTCCACTTT
clone size: NA; J gene: TRBJ2-1; V gene: TRBV7-9; D gene: NA; CDR3 protein: CASSLALGTPNEQFF; CDR3 DNA: TGTGCCAGCAGCTTAGCGCTAGGGACTCCTAATGAGCAGTTCTTC
clone size: NA; J gene: TRBJ2-7; V gene: TRBV28; D gene: TRBD1; CDR3 protein: CASSFGQGNYGQYF; CDR3 DNA: TGTGCCAGCAGTTTCGGACAGGGAAACTACGGGCAGTACTTC
clone size: NA; J gene: TRBJ2-1; V gene: TRBV7-6; D gene: TRBD2; CDR3 protein: CASSLGAGLAGDYNEQFF; CDR3 DNA: TGTGCCAGCAGCTTAGGAGCAGGGCTAGCGGGGGATTACAATGAGCAGTTCTTC
clone size: NA; J gene: TRBJ1-4; V gene: TRBV14; D gene: NA; CDR3 protein: CASSQDRLEKLFF; CDR3 DNA: TGTGCCAGCAGCCAAGATCGGCTCGAAAAACTGTTTTTT
clone size: few; J gene: TRBJ1-5; V gene: TRBV5-1; D gene: NA; CDR3 protein: CASHFKGGCYNNQPQHF; CDR3 DNA: TGCGCCAGTCATTTCAAGGGGGGCTGTTATAACAATCAGCCCCAGCATTTT
clone size: NA; J gene: TRBJ2-1; V gene: TRBV5-6; D gene: TRBD1; CDR3 protein: CASSLGGTGHNEQFF; CDR3 DNA: TGTGCCAGCAGCTTGGGAGGGACAGGGCACAATGAGCAGTTCTTC
clone size: NA; J gene: TRBJ1-5; V gene: TRBV30; D gene: NA; CDR3 protein: CAWSPGTFNQPQHF; CDR3 DNA: TGTGCCTGGAGCCCCGGGACATTCAATCAGCCCCAGCATTTT
clone size: once; J gene: TRBJ1-4; V gene: TRBV11-2; D gene: TRBD1; CDR3 protein: CASSLWPGTGVMSEKLFF; CDR3 DNA: TGTGCCAGCAGCTTGTGGCCCGGGACAGGGGTTATGAGTGAAAAACTGTTTTTT
clone size: NA; J gene: TRBJ2-3; V gene: TRBV10-3; D gene: NA; CDR3 protein: CAAQTAWDTDTQYF; CDR3 DNA: TGTGCCGCCCAGACGGCTTGGGACACAGATACGCAGTATTTT
clone size: NA; J gene: TRBJ2-7; V gene: TRBV18; D gene: TRBD1; CDR3 protein: CASSQGQAGYEQYF; CDR3 DNA: TGTGCCAGCTCACAGGGACAGGCGGGGTACGAGCAGTACTTC
clone size: NA; J gene: TRBJ2-7; V gene: TRBV27; D gene: NA; CDR3 protein: CASSSHPGEQYF; CDR3 DNA: TGTGCCAGCAGTTCTCACCCCGGAGAGCAGTACTTC
clone size: NA; J gene: TRBJ1-2; V gene: TRBV29-1; D gene: NA; CDR3 protein: CSVDGGSYGYTF; CDR3 DNA: TGCAGCGTTGATGGGGGATCCTATGGCTACACCTTC
clone size: NA; J gene: TRBJ2-1; V gene: TRBV4-1; D gene: TRBD1; CDR3 protein: CASSQDRGTEQFF; CDR3 DNA: TGCGCCAGCAGCCAGGACAGGGGAACCGAGCAGTTCTTC
clone size: once; J gene: TRBJ2-2; V gene: TRBV6-1; D gene: TRBD1; CDR3 protein: CASSEVGSPDRGLGGELFF; CDR3 DNA: TGTGCCAGCAGTGAAGTTGGAAGTCCGGACAGGGGGTTGGGCGGGGAGCTGTTTTTT
clone size: NA; J gene: TRBJ2-7; V gene: TRBV27; D gene: TRBD1; CDR3 protein: CASSLSPGTGLNEQYF; CDR3 DNA: TGTGCCAGCAGTTTATCCCCCGGGACAGGGTTAAACGAGCAGTACTTC
clone size: NA; J gene: TRBJ2-1; V gene: TRBV4-1; D gene: TRBD2; CDR3 protein: CASSPGGSEQFF; CDR3 DNA: TGCGCCAGCAGCCCGGGGGGGAGTGAGCAGTTCTTC
clone size: NA; J gene: TRBJ1-2; V gene: TRBV5-6; D gene: NA; CDR3 protein: CASSLEQGFYGYTF; CDR3 DNA: TGTGCCAGCAGCTTGGAGCAGGGATTCTATGGCTACACCTTC
clone size: NA; J gene: TRBJ2-1; V gene: TRBV29-1; D gene: TRBD2; CDR3 protein: CSVEGAGAYNEQFF; CDR3 DNA: TGCAGCGTTGAAGGGGCGGGAGCTTACAATGAGCAGTTCTTC